This is a list of T cell receptor beta chains from one sample in a study of blood T cell repertoires in COVID-19. The repertoire was sequenced with immunoSEQ multiplex PCR; TCRdb's copy has only in-frame clones and lacks some. The profile shows roughly 200,000 clones, 81% of them singletons. Sequences were obtained from peripheral blood. The receptor set was obtained from a woman aged 40 to 50 with COVID-19, enrolled during active disease. Each CDR3 is given with its conserved first and last residue. The D gene is left open where the match is weak. A row's size may be missing; if present it is once, few, many or a size class.

>NA|TRBV2|TRBD1|TRBJ1-6
TGTGCCAGCAGTGAGGACAGGGGTTATAATTCACCCCTCCACTTT
CASSEDRGYNSPLHF
>once|TRBV11-2|TRBD1|TRBJ2-5
TGTGCCAGCAGCGACAGGGGTCCAGAGACCCAGTACTTC
CASSDRGPETQYF
>NA|TRBV28|TRBD2|TRBJ2-1
TGTGCCAGCAGTTTGAGCGGGAGGGTCTACAATGAGCAGTTCTTC
CASSLSGRVYNEQFF
>NA|TRBV3-1/TRBV3-2|NA|TRBJ1-1
TGTGCCAGCAGCCTCCAGGACAGAGCCCAAGCTTTCTTT
CASSLQDRAQAFF
>NA|TRBV20-1|NA|TRBJ2-4
TGCAGTGCTAGTCCTGGGGGCTTTACCAAAAACATTCAGTACTTC
CSASPGGFTKNIQYF
>NA|TRBV7-2|TRBD2|TRBJ2-7
TGTGCCAGCAGCTTATATTTGGCTGGGACTAGCGGGATCCATGAGCAGTACTTC
CASSLYLAGTSGIHEQYF
>NA|TRBV3-1/TRBV3-2|NA|TRBJ2-1
TGTGCCAGCAGCCAAGATCTTCAGGGGTCGTCCTACAATGAGCAGTTCTTC
CASSQDLQGSSYNEQFF
>once|TRBV9|NA|TRBJ2-3
TGTGCCAGCAGCGGAAGACGGGATCCTAGCACAGATACGCAGTATTTT
CASSGRRDPSTDTQYF
>once|TRBV19|TRBD2|TRBJ2-2
TGTGCCAGTAGTATCCCAGGACTAGCGGGGTTCGGCGGGGAGCTGTTTTTT
CASSIPGLAGFGGELFF
>NA|TRBV7-3|TRBD1|TRBJ2-1
TGTGCCAGCAGCTTAAAGGGACAGGGGGGCTATGAGCAGTTCTTC
CASSLKGQGGYEQFF
>NA|TRBV7-2|NA|TRBJ2-5
TGTGCCAGCAGCTTTTCTGAAGAGACCCAGTACTTC
CASSFSEETQYF
>few|TRBV6-1|NA|TRBJ1-2
TGTGCCAGCACTCTCCGGGACAATGGCTACACCTTC
CASTLRDNGYTF
>few|TRBV4-1|NA|TRBJ2-3
TGCGCCAGCAGCCAAGATCGGGTTGGGGATACGCAGTATTTT
CASSQDRVGDTQYF
>NA|TRBV25-1|NA|TRBJ1-1
TGTGCCAGCAGTGAATATGCAATCGGGGGGCTGAACACTGAAGCTTTCTTT
CASSEYAIGGLNTEAFF
>NA|TRBV5-1|NA|TRBJ2-7
TGCGCCAGCAGCCTGAGGGTAGCATACGAGCAGTACTTC
CASSLRVAYEQYF
>NA|TRBV4-2|NA|TRBJ1-1
TGTGCCAGCAGCCCCCCGACAGTGAACACTGAAGCTTTCTTT
CASSPPTVNTEAFF
>many|TRBV7-9|NA|TRBJ2-2
TGTGCCAGCACCATAACAACAGGGATGAACACCGGGGAGCTGTTTTTT
CASTITTGMNTGELFF
>NA|TRBV15|NA|TRBJ1-1
TGTGCCACCAGCAGAGATTGGGGAGAGGCTTTCTTT
CATSRDWGEAFF
>NA|TRBV30|NA|TRBJ1-3
TGTGCCTGGAGCAGGGGATTTGGAAACACCATATATTTT
CAWSRGFGNTIYF
>NA|TRBV7-7|NA|TRBJ2-5
TGTGCTAGCAGCTTAGATGGGGGGAGGCAAGAGACCCAGTACTTC
CASSLDGGRQETQYF
>NA|TRBV28|NA|TRBJ2-7
TGTGCCAGCAGCAGACAGCGCTACGAGCAGTACTTC
CASSRQRYEQYF
>NA|TRBV24-1|NA|TRBJ2-2
TGTGCCACCAGTGCCGGGGCCGGGGAGCTGTTTTTT
CATSAGAGELFF
>NA|TRBV10-3|TRBD2|TRBJ2-2
TGTGCCATACAGACTAGCCCAATTGCGAACACCGGGGAGCTGTTTTTT
CAIQTSPIANTGELFF
>NA|TRBV30|NA|TRBJ1-4
TGTGCCTGGAGTCCCGGGAGGGGTGAAAAACTGTTTTTT
CAWSPGRGEKLFF
>NA|TRBV10-3|TRBD2|TRBJ2-1
TGTGCCATCAGGGCCGGGACTATGATGAATGAGCAGTTCTTC
CAIRAGTMMNEQFF
>NA|TRBV3-1/TRBV3-2|NA|TRBJ2-2
TGTGCCAGCAGCCAAGGTCTGACGGGGGTCACCGGGGAGCTGTTTTTT
CASSQGLTGVTGELFF
>NA|TRBV15|TRBD2|TRBJ2-1
TGTGCCACCAGCAGATTACGACTAGCGGGGACGAGCTCCTACAATGAGCAGTTCTTC
CATSRLRLAGTSSYNEQFF
>NA|TRBV12-3/TRBV12-4|NA|TRBJ2-1
TGTGCCAGCACCCCGGAGGGCAATGAGCAGTTCTTC
CASTPEGNEQFF
>NA|TRBV6-5|TRBD1|TRBJ1-3
TGTGCCAGCAGTCGGACAGGCGGAAACACCATATATTTT
CASSRTGGNTIYF
>NA|TRBV20-1|TRBD2|TRBJ2-1
TGCAGTGCTAGTTTAGGACTAGCGGAGGATGAGCAGTTCTTC
CSASLGLAEDEQFF
>NA|TRBV5-5|NA|TRBJ1-5
TGTGCCAGCAGAGAGGACAGAGACAATCAGCCCCAGCATTTT
CASREDRDNQPQHF
>NA|TRBV28|NA|TRBJ1-2
TGTGCCAGCAGTTTATTTGGGCAGGGGAATGGCTACACCTTC
CASSLFGQGNGYTF
>NA|TRBV5-1|NA|TRBJ2-5
TGCGCCAGCAGCTTGGCCTCCTGGGTGGGAGGAGAGACCCAGTACTTC
CASSLASWVGGETQYF
>few|TRBV5-1|NA|TRBJ2-7
TGCGCCAGCAGCTTGGGGCCAGGACAGTTTTCCTACGAGCAGTACTTC
CASSLGPGQFSYEQYF
>NA|TRBV27|TRBD1|TRBJ1-1
TGTGCCAGCAGTTTATCCCCCAGGGGGAATGAAGCTTTCTTT
CASSLSPRGNEAFF
>NA|TRBV11-2|NA|TRBJ2-3
TGTGCCAGCAGCTTAGTAGGGACGGGGGTGCTTTTCGCGCAGTATTTT
CASSLVGTGVLFAQYF
>NA|TRBV19|NA|TRBJ2-5
TGTGCCAGTAGTATAGATATACTGACAGTGGGACAAGGGACCCAGTACTTC
CASSIDILTVGQGTQYF
>NA|TRBV27|TRBD1|TRBJ1-4
TGTGCCAGCTCCCTAGGGGACAGTAATGAAAAACTGTTTTTT
CASSLGDSNEKLFF
>NA|TRBV6-6|TRBD1|TRBJ1-1
TGTGCCAGCAGCGAACAGGGGGCAGGGAGCACTGAAGCTTTCTTT
CASSEQGAGSTEAFF
>NA|TRBV19|NA|TRBJ2-2
TGTGCCAGCACCCCGGGCACCGGGGAGCTGTTTTTT
CASTPGTGELFF